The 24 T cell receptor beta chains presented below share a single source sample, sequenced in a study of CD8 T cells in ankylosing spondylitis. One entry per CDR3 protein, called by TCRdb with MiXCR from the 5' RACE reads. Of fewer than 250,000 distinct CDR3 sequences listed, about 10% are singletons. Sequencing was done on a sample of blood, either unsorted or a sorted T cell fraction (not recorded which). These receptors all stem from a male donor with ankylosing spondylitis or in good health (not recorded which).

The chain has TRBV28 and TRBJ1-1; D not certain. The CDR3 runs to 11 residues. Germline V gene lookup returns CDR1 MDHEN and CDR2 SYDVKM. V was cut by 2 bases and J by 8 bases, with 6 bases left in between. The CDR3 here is CASSLRREAFF. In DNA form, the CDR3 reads TGTGCCAGCAGTTTACGACGAGAAGCTTTCTTT.

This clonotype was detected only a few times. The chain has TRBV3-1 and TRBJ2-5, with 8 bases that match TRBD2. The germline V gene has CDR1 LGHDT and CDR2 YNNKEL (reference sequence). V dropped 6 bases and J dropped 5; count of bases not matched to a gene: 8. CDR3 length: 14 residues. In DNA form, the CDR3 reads TGTGCCAGCAGATCCCGGGGGGGCACGGAGACCCAGTACTTC. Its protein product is CASRSRGGTETQYF.

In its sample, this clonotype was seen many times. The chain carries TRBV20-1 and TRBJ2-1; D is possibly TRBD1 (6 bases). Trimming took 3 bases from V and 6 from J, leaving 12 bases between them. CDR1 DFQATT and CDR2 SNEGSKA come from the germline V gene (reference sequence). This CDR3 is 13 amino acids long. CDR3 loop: CSARVGTSNEQFF. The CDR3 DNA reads TGCAGTGCTAGGGTAGGGACAAGCAATGAGCAGTTCTTC.

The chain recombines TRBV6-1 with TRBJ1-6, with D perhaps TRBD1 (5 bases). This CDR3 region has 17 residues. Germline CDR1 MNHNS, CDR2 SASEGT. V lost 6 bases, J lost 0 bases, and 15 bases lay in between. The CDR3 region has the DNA TGTGCCAGCAGCTCCGGGACGGGGAGCTCCTATAATTCACCCCTCCACTTT. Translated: CASSSGTGSSYNSPLHF.

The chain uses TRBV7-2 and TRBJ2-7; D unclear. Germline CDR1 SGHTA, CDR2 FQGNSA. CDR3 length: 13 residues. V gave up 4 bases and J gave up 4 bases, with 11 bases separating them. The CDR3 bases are TGTGCCAGCAGCTCATCAGCGCCTTACGAGCAGTACTTC. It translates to CASSSSAPYEQYF.

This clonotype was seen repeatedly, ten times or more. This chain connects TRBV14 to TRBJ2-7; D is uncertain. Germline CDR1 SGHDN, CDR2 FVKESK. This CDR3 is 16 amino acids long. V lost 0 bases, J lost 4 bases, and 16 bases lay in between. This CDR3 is CASSQDPVSVGYEQYF. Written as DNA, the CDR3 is TGTGCCAGCAGCCAAGATCCTGTATCGGTAGGGTACGAGCAGTACTTC.

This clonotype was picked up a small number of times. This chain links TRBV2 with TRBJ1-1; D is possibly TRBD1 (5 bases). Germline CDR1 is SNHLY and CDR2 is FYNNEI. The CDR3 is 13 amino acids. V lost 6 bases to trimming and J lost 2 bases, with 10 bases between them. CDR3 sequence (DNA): TGTGCCAGCAGACCGGGACTTAACACTGAAGCTTTCTTT. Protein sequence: CASRPGLNTEAFF.

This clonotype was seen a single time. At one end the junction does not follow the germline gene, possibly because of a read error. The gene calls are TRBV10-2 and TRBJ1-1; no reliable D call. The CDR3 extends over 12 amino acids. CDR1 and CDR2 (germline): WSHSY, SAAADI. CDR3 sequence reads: CASSDDRARALF. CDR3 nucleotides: TGCGCCAGCAGTGATGATAGGGCGCGAGCTCTCTTT.

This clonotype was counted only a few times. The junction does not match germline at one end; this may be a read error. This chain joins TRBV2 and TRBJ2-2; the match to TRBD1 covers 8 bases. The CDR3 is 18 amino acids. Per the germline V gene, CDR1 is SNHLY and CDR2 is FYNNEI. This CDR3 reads CASSFRGPHLPNTGELFF. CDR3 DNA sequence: TGTGCCAGCAGTTTCAGGGGGCCTCACCTTCCGAACACCGGGGAGTTGTTTTTT.

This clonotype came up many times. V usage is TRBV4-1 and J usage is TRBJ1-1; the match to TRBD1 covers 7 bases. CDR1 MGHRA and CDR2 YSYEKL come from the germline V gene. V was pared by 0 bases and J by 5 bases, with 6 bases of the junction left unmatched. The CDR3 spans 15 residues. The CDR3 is CASSQDWQGGTEAFF. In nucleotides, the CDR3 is TGCGCCAGCAGCCAAGATTGGCAGGGGGGGACTGAAGCTTTCTTT.

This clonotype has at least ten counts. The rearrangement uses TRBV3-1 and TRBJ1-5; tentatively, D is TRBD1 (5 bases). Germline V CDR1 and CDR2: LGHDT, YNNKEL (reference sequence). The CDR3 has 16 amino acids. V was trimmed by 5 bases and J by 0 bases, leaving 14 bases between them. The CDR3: CASSGSRGYSNQPQHF. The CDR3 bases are TGTGCCAGCAGCGGCTCCCGGGGGTATAGCAATCAGCCCCAGCATTTT.

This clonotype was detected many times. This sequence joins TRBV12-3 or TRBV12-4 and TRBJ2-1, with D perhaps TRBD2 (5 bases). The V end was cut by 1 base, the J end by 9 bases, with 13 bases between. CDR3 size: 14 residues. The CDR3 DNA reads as TGTGCCAGCAGTTTAGGGGTCGGGGAAGGTGAGCAGTTCTTC. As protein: CASSLGVGEGEQFF.

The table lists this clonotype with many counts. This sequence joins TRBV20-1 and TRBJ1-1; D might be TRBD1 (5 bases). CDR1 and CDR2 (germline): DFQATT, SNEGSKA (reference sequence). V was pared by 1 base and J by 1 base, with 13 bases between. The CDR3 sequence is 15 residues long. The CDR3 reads CSARAIEGPNTEAFF. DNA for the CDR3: TGCAGTGCTAGAGCTATTGAGGGACCGAACACTGAAGCTTTCTTT.

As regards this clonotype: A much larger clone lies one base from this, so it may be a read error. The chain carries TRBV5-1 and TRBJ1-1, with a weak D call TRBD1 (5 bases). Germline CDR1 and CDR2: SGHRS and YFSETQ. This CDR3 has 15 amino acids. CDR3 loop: CVSSSGPVGTTEAFF. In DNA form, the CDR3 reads TGCGTCAGCAGCTCGGGACCAGTGGGTACCACTGAAGCTTTCTTT.

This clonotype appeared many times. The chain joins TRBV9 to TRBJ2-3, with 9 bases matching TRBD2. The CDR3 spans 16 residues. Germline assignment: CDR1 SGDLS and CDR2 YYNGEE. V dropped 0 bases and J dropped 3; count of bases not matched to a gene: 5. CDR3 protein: CASSVVGLAGTDTQYF. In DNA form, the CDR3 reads TGTGCCAGCAGCGTAGTAGGGCTAGCGGGGACAGATACGCAGTATTTT.

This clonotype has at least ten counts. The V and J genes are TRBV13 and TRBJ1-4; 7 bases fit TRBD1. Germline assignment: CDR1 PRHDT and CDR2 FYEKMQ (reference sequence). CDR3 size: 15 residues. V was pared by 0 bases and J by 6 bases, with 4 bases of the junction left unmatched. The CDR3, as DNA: TGTGCCAGCAGCTTAGGGCGACAGGGCGATGAAAAACTGTTTTTT. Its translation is CASSLGRQGDEKLFF. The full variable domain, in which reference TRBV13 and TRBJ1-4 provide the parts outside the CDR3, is AAGVIQSPRHLIKEKRETATLKCYPIPRHDTVYWYQQGPGQDPQFLISFYEKMQSDKGSIPDRFSAQQFSDYHSELNMSSLELGDSALYFCASSLGRQGDEKLFFGSGTQLSVL.

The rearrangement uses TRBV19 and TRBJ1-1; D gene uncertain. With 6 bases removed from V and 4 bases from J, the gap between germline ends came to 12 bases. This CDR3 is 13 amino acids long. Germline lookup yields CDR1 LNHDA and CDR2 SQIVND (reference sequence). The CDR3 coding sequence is TGTGCCAGTAGCCGTGGACGGAGCACTGAAGCTTTCTTT. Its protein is CASSRGRSTEAFF.

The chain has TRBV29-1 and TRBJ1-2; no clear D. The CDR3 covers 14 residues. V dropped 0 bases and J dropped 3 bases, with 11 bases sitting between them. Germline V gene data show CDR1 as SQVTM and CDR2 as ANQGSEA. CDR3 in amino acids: CSVEEKGGYYGYTF. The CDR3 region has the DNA TGCAGCGTTGAAGAGAAAGGCGGATACTATGGCTACACCTTC.

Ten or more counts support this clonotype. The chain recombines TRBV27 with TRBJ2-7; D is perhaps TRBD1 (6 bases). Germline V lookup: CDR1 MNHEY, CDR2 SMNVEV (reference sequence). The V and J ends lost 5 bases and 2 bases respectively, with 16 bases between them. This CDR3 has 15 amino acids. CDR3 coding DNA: TGTGCCAGCAGTCAACAAACGGGACAAACCTACGAGCAGTACTTC. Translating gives CASSQQTGQTYEQYF.

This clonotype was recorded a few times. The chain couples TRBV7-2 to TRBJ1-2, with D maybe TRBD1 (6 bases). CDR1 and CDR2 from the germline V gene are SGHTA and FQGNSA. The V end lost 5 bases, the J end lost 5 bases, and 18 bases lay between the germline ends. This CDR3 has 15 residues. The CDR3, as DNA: TGTGCCAGCAGCGCGAGCAGGGGCTCATTTTATGGCTACACCTTC. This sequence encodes CASSASRGSFYGYTF. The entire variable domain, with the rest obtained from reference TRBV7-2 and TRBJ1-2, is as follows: GAGVSQSPSNKVTEKGKDVELRCDPISGHTALYWYRQSLGQGLEFLIYFQGNSAPDKSGLPSDRFSAERTGGSVSTLTIQRTQQEDSAVYLCASSASRGSFYGYTFGSGTRLTVV.

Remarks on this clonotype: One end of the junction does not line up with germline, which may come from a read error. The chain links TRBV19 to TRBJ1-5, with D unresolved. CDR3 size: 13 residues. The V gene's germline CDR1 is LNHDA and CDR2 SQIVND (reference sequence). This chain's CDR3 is CAGSRARNQPQHF. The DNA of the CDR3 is TGTGCCGGTAGTCGGGCCCGCAATCAGCCCCAGCATTTT.

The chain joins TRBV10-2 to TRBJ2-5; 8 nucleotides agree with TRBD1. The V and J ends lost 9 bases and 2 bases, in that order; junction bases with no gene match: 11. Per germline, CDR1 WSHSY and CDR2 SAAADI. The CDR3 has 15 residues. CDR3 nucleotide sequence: TGCGCCAGAATCCAGGGGGCCGGTGATCAAGAGACCCAGTACTTC. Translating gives CARIQGAGDQETQYF.

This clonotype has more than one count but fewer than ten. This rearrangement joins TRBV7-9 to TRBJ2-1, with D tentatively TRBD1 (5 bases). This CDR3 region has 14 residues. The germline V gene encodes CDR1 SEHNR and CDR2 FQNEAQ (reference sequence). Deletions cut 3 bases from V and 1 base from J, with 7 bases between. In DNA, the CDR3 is TGTGCCAGCAGCTTGACAGTTTCCTACAATGAGCAGTTCTTC. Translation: CASSLTVSYNEQFF.

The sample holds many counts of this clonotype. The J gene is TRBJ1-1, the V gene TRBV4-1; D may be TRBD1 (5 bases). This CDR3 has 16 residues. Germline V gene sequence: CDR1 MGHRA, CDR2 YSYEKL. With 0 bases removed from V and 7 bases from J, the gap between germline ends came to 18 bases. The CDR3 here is CASSQDGAISGFEAFF. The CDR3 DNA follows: TGCGCCAGCAGCCAAGATGGGGCTATTTCAGGGTTTGAAGCTTTCTTT.